The next 7 T cell receptor beta chains were all read from a single sample in a study of vaccination effects on CD4 cells after COVID-19. Sequencing in the ViraFEST assay came after antigen-specific CD4+ T cells had been expanded with viral peptide pools, which were used to stimulate PBMC. At the end of over 8 days of culture, CD4+ T cells were isolated. This individual contracted SARS-CoV-2 between March and December 2020, as verified by PCR. Which antigens these TCRs recognize remains unknown. The table came from immunoSEQ multiplex PCR; TCRdb's copy has only in-frame clones and leaves some out. The sample has 20,000 to 25,000 clones; roughly 74% are singletons. This sample comprised CD4+ T cells from PBMCs cultured with a peptide pool, obtained before COVID-19 vaccination. The receptors here all came from a human donor who had a prior SARS-CoV-2 infection.

The genes are TRBV6-5 and TRBJ1-2; weak D call: TRBD1 (5 bases). The CDR3 length is 14 residues. Trimming left V 4 bases short and J 8 bases short, with 17 bases between. CDR1 and CDR2 (germline): MNHEY, SVGAGI. CDR3 region: CASSSTGGRGGYTF. For the CDR3, the DNA is TGTGCCAGCAGTTCGACTGGGGGACGTGGGGGCTACACCTTC.

The chain uses TRBV4-3 and TRBJ2-1; 8 bases map to TRBD1. The trim removed 3 bases at V and 10 bases at J, leaving 17 bases unmatched. The CDR3 totals 17 residues. Germline values: CDR1 LGHNA, CDR2 YSLEER. CDR3 coding DNA: TGCGCCAGCAGCCAGGGCCGGGACAGGACCCCTGGGGAAGAGCAGTTCTTC. It translates to CASSQGRDRTPGEEQFF.

V and J are TRBV3-1 (or the pseudogene TRBV3-2) and TRBJ1-2; 7 nucleotides agree with TRBD1. V was pared by 0 bases and J by 3 bases, with 10 bases of the junction left unmatched. Germline assignment: CDR1 LGHDT and CDR2 YNNKEL (reference sequence). This CDR3 comprises 17 residues. The CDR3 DNA follows: TGTGCCAGCAGCCAAGATAGGTTGCACAGGGGCTACTATGGCTACACCTTC. Its translation: CASSQDRLHRGYYGYTF.

This chain links TRBV5-4 with TRBJ2-7; 12 bases align to TRBD2. The CDR3 sequence is 15 residues long. Germline V gene sequence: CDR1 SGHNT, CDR2 YYREEE (reference sequence). The V gene end was trimmed by 4 bases and the J gene end by 0 bases; junction bases not matched to a gene: 2. DNA of the CDR3: TGTGCCAGCAGCCGACTAGCGGGAGACTCCTACGAGCAGTACTTC. The encoded protein is CASSRLAGDSYEQYF.

This clone occurred a few times. J is TRBJ2-1 and V is TRBV13; 8 bases agree with TRBD2. Germline CDR1 reads PRHDT; CDR2 reads FYEKMQ (reference sequence). With V trimmed by 1 base and J by 3 bases, 5 bases remained unmatched. The CDR3 is 16 residues long. CDR3 sequence: CASSLVGLEGYNEQFF. DNA for the CDR3: TGTGCCAGCAGCTTAGTGGGACTAGAGGGCTACAATGAGCAGTTCTTC. The full variable domain, rest sourced from reference TRBV13 and TRBJ2-1, is AAGVIQSPRHLIKEKRETATLKCYPIPRHDTVYWYQQGPGQDPQFLISFYEKMQSDKGSIPDRFSAQQFSDYHSELNMSSLELGDSALYFCASSLVGLEGYNEQFFGPGTRLTVL.

In this sample, this clone turned up once. The V call is TRBV12-3 or TRBV12-4, the J call TRBJ1-2; 7 nucleotides align to TRBD1. Unmatched junction bases numbered 4, after V lost 5 bases and J lost 4 bases. This CDR3 comprises 13 residues. CDR3 region: CASSPRQGYGYTF. In DNA, the CDR3 is TGTGCCAGCAGTCCGCGACAGGGCTATGGCTACACCTTC.

This sequence joins TRBV25-1 and TRBJ2-5, with 9 nucleotides matching TRBD1. Germline trimming cut 4 bases from V and 4 bases from J; bases unmatched to any gene: 7. CDR3 size: 15 residues. The germline CDR1 and CDR2 sequences are MGHDK and SYGVNS. The CDR3 loop is CASSGLQGAGETQYF. The CDR3 region has the DNA TGTGCCAGCAGTGGCCTACAGGGGGCGGGAGAGACCCAGTACTTC.